This T cell receptor (beta chain) originates from a study of Tregs in tolerant kidney transplant recipients. Broader study findings: This study did not directly address biological reproducibility. Tregs expanded with activated donor B cells seemed most donor-specific. Validation in larger populations is needed because few patients were studied.

V dropped 6 bases and J dropped 7; count of bases not matched to a gene: 5. This CDR3 has 11 amino acids. The germline V gene encodes CDR1 SQVTM and CDR2 ANQGSEA. The table came from immunoSEQ multiplex PCR; TCRdb's copy has only in-frame clones and leaves some out. Among some 70,000 clones listed, 84% were seen once. CD4+CD25+CD127- Tregs, CD4+CD25- non-Tregs, CD4 and CD8 cells were sorted. Remarks on this clone: The antigen remains unidentified.

The chain couples TRBV29-1 to TRBJ2-7, with 8 positions matching TRBD1. The sequence was obtained from a human donor in good health. Sequencing used CD4+ T cells from blood. CDR3: CSVRQGWEQYF. DNA of the CDR3: TGCAGCGTAAGACAGGGGTGGGAGCAGTACTTC.